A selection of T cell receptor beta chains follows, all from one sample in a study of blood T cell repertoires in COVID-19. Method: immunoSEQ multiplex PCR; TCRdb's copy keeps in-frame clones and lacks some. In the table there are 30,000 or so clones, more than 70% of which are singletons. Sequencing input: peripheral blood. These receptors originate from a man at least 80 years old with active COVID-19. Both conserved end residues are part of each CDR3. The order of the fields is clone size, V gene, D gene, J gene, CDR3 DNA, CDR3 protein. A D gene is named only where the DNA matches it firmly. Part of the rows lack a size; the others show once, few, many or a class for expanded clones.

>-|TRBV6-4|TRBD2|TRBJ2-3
TGTGCCAGCAGTGACTCCCACAGCGGGGGGGCACGATCCACAGATACGCAGTATTTT
CASSDSHSGGARSTDTQYF
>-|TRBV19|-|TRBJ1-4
TGTGCCAGTAGTGACTTGACGGACTTTAATGAAAAACTGTTTTTT
CASSDLTDFNEKLFF
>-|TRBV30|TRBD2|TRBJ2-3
TGTGCCTGGAGTGCGGGACTAGCGGGGGGCACAGATACGCAGTATTTT
CAWSAGLAGGTDTQYF
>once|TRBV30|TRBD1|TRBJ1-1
TGTGCCTGGAGTGTACGCTGGGACAGGGCGTCACCTTTCTTT
CAWSVRWDRASPFF
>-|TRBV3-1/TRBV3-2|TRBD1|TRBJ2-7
TGTGCCAGCAGCCCGTCGGGACAGTACTACGAGCAGTACTTC
CASSPSGQYYEQYF
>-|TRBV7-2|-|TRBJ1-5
TGTGCCAGCAGCCCACAGGGTTTTCGCAATCAGCCCCAGCATTTT
CASSPQGFRNQPQHF
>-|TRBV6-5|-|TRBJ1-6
TGTGCCAGCAGGAACGGGAATTCACCCCTCCACTTT
CASRNGNSPLHF
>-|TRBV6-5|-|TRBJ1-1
TGTGCCAGCAGTTCCCTCGTGCGGGCGAGAGAAGCTTTCTTT
CASSSLVRAREAFF
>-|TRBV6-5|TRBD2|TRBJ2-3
TGTGCCGGGCACGGCGGGGGGGCGACAGATACGCAGTATTTT
CAGHGGGATDTQYF
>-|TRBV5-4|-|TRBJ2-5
TGTGCCAGCAGCCCTTCTCCACTAGGAACTCAAGAGACCCAGTACTTC
CASSPSPLGTQETQYF
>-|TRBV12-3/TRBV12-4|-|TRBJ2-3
TGTGCCAGCAGCCCCAGACTGGCAGATACGCAGTATTTT
CASSPRLADTQYF
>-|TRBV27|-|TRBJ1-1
TGTGCCAGCAGTCCCCAGGGCACGTACACTGAAGCTTTCTTT
CASSPQGTYTEAFF
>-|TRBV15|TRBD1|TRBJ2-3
TGTGCCACCAGCAGGGGACAGGGCACAGATACGCAGTATTTT
CATSRGQGTDTQYF
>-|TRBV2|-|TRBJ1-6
TGTGCCAGCAGCCCGGGACAAGGATCTTCACCCCTCCACTTT
CASSPGQGSSPLHF
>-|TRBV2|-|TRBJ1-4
TGTGCCAGCAAGGAGAATGAAAAACTGTTTTTT
CASKENEKLFF
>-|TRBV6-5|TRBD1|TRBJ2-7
TGTGCCAGCAGCAGGAAGCCGGGACAGGGTTACGAGCAGTACTTC
CASSRKPGQGYEQYF
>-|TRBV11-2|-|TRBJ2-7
TGTGCCAGCAGCTTCCGACACAGGAAAGAGAACTTC
CASSFRHRKENF
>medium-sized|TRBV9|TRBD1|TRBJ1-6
TGTGCCAGCAGCCCGGGACAGGGGGGCAATTCACCCCTCCACTTT
CASSPGQGGNSPLHF
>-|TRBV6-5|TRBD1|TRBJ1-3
TGTGCCAGCAGACCCGGGACAGCTGGAAACACCATATATTTT
CASRPGTAGNTIYF
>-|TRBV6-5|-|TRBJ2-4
TGTGCCAGCAGTTACTCTTCCGGGGCCAAAAACATTCAGTACTTC
CASSYSSGAKNIQYF
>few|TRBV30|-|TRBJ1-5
TGTGCCTGGAGTGTACGGGGGCAGCCCCAGCATTTT
CAWSVRGQPQHF
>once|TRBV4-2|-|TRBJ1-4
TGTGCCAGCAGCCACACGCAGATCAATGAAAAACTGTTTTTT
CASSHTQINEKLFF
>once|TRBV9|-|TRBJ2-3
TGTGCCAGCAAGCGCGGGGTACGGCCAGATACGCAGTATTTT
CASKRGVRPDTQYF
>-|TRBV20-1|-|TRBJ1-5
TGCAGTGCTAGTCCAGGGAATAGCAATCAGCCCCAGCATTTT
CSASPGNSNQPQHF
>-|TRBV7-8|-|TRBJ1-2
TGTGCCAGCAGCTCAGGTCGACAGGTCTATGGCTACACCTTC
CASSSGRQVYGYTF
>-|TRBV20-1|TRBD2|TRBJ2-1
TGCAGTGCTAGTCCCCCTAGCGGGACGTACAATGAGCAGTTCTTC
CSASPPSGTYNEQFF
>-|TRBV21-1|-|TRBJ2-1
TGTGCCAGCAGTGGGGGCGCTAGCGGGGGGGCCGAATACCACAATGAGCAGTTCTTC
CASSGGASGGAEYHNEQFF
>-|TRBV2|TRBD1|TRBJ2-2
TGTGCCAGCGCCCAGACAGGGGGAACCGGGGAGCTGTTTTTT
CASAQTGGTGELFF
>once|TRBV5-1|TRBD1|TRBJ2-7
TGCGCCAGCAGCTTGGCACCGGGACAGAGCTCCTACGAGCAGTACTTC
CASSLAPGQSSYEQYF
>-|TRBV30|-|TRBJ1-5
TGTGCCTGGAGTGCCCGACTTAATCAGCCCCAGCATTTT
CAWSARLNQPQHF
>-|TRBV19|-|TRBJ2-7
TGTGCCAGTAGTATGAGGTCGCACCGGAACCTCTACGAGCAGTACTTC
CASSMRSHRNLYEQYF
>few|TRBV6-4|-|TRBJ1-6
TGTGCCAGCAGTCCCTCGACAGGTAGCCGAAATTCACCCCTCCACTTT
CASSPSTGSRNSPLHF
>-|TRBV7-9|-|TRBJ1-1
TGTGCCAGCAGCTTACCGGGGGAAGGTCGCACTGAAGCTTTCTTT
CASSLPGEGRTEAFF
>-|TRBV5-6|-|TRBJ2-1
TGTGCCAGCAGCTTGTACGGCGCAGAGGACTACAATGAGCAGTTCTTC
CASSLYGAEDYNEQFF
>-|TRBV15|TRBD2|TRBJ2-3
TGTGCCACCAGCAGTGGACTAGCGGGGGGACTAGATACGCAGTATTTT
CATSSGLAGGLDTQYF
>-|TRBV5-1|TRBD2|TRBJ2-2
TGCGCCACCAGACTAGCGGCAAGCACCGGGGAGCTGTTTTTT
CATRLAASTGELFF
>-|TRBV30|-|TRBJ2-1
TGTGCCTGGAGTGTTGTATACAATGAGCAGTTCTTC
CAWSVVYNEQFF
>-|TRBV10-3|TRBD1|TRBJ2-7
TGTGCCATCAGTGAGTCATTTTTAGGGACAGGGTCCTTCGAGCAGTACTTC
CAISESFLGTGSFEQYF
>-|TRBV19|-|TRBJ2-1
TGTGCCAGTAGTAGGGCAGGAGGCTCCTACAATGAGCAGTTCTTC
CASSRAGGSYNEQFF
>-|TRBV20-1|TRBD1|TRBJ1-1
TGCAGTGCTAGGGACAGGGGGCAAGCTTTCTTT
CSARDRGQAFF
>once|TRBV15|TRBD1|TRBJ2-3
TGTGCCACCAGCAGAGGCGGGACAGGCCGAAACACAGATACGCAGTATTTT
CATSRGGTGRNTDTQYF
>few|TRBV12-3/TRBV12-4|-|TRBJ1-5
TGTGCCAGCGCTCGGGGGGGGAATCAGCCCCAGCATTTT
CASARGGNQPQHF
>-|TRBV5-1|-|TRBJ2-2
TGCGCCAGCAGCTTGGATCCCTACACCGGGGAGCTGTTTTTT
CASSLDPYTGELFF
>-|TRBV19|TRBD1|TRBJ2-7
TGTGCCAGTAGTATGGGACAGGGGCCAGCCTACGAGCAGTACTTC
CASSMGQGPAYEQYF
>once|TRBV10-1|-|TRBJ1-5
TGCGCCAGCAGTGAGTCTAGAGGCATGCCCCAGCATTTT
CASSESRGMPQHF
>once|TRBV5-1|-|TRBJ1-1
TGCGCCAGCAGGGCAGACAGCGCTATGAACACTGAAGCTTTCTTT
CASRADSAMNTEAFF
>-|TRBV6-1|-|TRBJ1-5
TGTGCCAGCAGTGAAGCAGGGGGTAGCAATCAGCCCCAGCATTTT
CASSEAGGSNQPQHF
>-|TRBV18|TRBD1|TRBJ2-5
TGTGCCAGCCGTTCGGGACAGAACCAAGAGACCCAGTACTTC
CASRSGQNQETQYF
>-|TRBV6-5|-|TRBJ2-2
TGTGCCAGCACCCGACAGGTCTCAGCCAACGGGGAGCTGTTTTTT
CASTRQVSANGELFF
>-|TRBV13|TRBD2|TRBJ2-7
TGTGCCAGCAGCTTAGTGGAGCGGGGGGCTCCCTACGAGCAGTACTTC
CASSLVERGAPYEQYF